This T cell receptor (beta chain) comes out of a study of cytomegalovirus exposure and HLA in healthy donors. Trimming removed 2 bases at V and 2 bases at J, with 10 bases between. CDR3 length: 15 amino acids. CDR1 SGDLS and CDR2 YYNGEE come from the germline V gene. It was with 60 Vbeta and 13 Jbeta primers that the PCR ran. Assay used: immunoSEQ multiplex PCR; TCRdb lists only in-frame clones, some missing. This sample has some 140,000 clones, with 65% to 85% found just once. Sampled while nominally healthy, donors likely had unrecorded immune exposures. Material for sequencing was PBMCs. V gene TRBV9 combines with J gene TRBJ2-2; D remains ambiguous. This clonotype was sampled from a middle-aged man in good health and CMV-seronegative. CDR3 DNA: TGTGCCAGCAGCGTGAAATCAGGAAACACCGGGGAGCTGTTTTTT. Its protein product is CASSVKSGNTGELFF.